Listed below are T cell receptor beta chains from one sample, sequenced in a study of T cell responses to AZD1222 COVID-19 vaccine. Repertoires were generated with immunoSEQ multiplex PCR, while TCRdb's copy carries only in-frame clones and drops some. This sample has more than 85,000 clones, with about 90% found just once. The sample here was peripheral blood, taken on day 0 of AZD1222 vaccination. These receptors were obtained from an adult in good health. Both conserved end residues are part of each CDR3. The D gene is left open where the match is weak.

CDR3nt: TGTGCCAGCAGCAAAAGGCGGGACAGTCCCACGAACACCGGGGAGCTGTTTTTT
CDR3aa: CASSKRRDSPTNTGELFF
v_gene: TRBV21-1
d_gene: .
j_gene: TRBJ2-2

CDR3nt: TGCGCCAGCAGCTTGTTGGCGGGGCCGACCTACGAGCAGTACTTC
CDR3aa: CASSLLAGPTYEQYF
v_gene: TRBV5-1
d_gene: .
j_gene: TRBJ2-7

CDR3nt: TGTGCCGAGTCCCAGCGGGAGGGATGGACAGATACGCAGTATTTT
CDR3aa: CAESQREGWTDTQYF
v_gene: TRBV11-2
d_gene: TRBD2
j_gene: TRBJ2-3

CDR3nt: TGTGCCAGTGCCCAGGGGGCACTCTACGAGCAGTACTTC
CDR3aa: CASAQGALYEQYF
v_gene: TRBV19
d_gene: TRBD1
j_gene: TRBJ2-7

CDR3nt: TGTGCCAGCAGCTTAGCGGTGAGGACAGGGGTAGGTGAGCAGTTCTTC
CDR3aa: CASSLAVRTGVGEQFF
v_gene: TRBV7-8
d_gene: TRBD1
j_gene: TRBJ2-1

CDR3nt: TGTGCCAGCAGCCCCAGGGGGATTTCCAATGAGCAGTTCTTC
CDR3aa: CASSPRGISNEQFF
v_gene: TRBV3-1/TRBV3-2
d_gene: TRBD1
j_gene: TRBJ2-1

CDR3nt: TGTGCCACCAGTGACCTCGACAGGGGTCTCAACAATGAGCAGTTCTTC
CDR3aa: CATSDLDRGLNNEQFF
v_gene: TRBV24-1
d_gene: TRBD1
j_gene: TRBJ2-1

CDR3nt: TGCGCCAGCAGTAGTGGAGGCATCCCGGAGGAGCAGTACTTC
CDR3aa: CASSSGGIPEEQYF
v_gene: TRBV10-1
d_gene: .
j_gene: TRBJ2-7

CDR3nt: TGCGCCAGCAGTGCAGGCAATGAGCAGTTCTTC
CDR3aa: CASSAGNEQFF
v_gene: TRBV10-2
d_gene: .
j_gene: TRBJ2-1

CDR3nt: TGTGCCAGCACCCACCTTACGCGGGGGAACTATGGCTACACCTTC
CDR3aa: CASTHLTRGNYGYTF
v_gene: TRBV5-6
d_gene: .
j_gene: TRBJ1-2